This TCR beta chain was sequenced for a study of T cells expressing NK-cell markers. TCRdb re-called the 5' RACE reads and catalogs CDR3 proteins one per entry, DNA excluded. In total, the table holds 200,000 to 300,000 distinct CDR3 sequences. Sequences were obtained from blood T cells: a sorted CD56 or NKG2C T cell subset, CD4+ or CD8+ T cells, or bulk PBMC T cells (not recorded which). This TCR was sampled from a man aged 18 to 35 in good health.

The CDR3 sequence is CASTETQQGIKNIQYF. V gene TRBV21-1 combines with J gene TRBJ2-4; TCRdb's assignment of TRBD1 cannot be checked, as there is no DNA. TRBV21-1 counts as a pseudogene. The CDR3 is 16 amino acids.